This is a list of T cell receptor beta chains from one sample in a study of T-cell memory formation after mild COVID-19. TCRdb itself ran the 5' RACE reads through MiXCR, one entry per CDR3 protein. The data show almost 550,000 distinct CDR3 sequences, approximately 20% seen once. Sequencing was carried out using PBMCs or a T cell subset sorted from them (not recorded which). Receptor source: an adult woman who had mild COVID-19 (a few samples of this study predate the infection). Cell type and time point are not known. Each CDR3 is given with its conserved first and last residue. The D gene is left open where the match is weak.

V gene: TRBV5-1; D gene: -; J gene: TRBJ2-7; CDR3 protein: CASSLTSSGPYPYEQYF
V gene: TRBV7-2; D gene: TRBD1; J gene: TRBJ2-5; CDR3 protein: CASSSRDRGRREQYF
V gene: TRBV6-2/TRBV6-3; D gene: -; J gene: TRBJ1-5; CDR3 protein: CASGTPGPQHF
V gene: TRBV30; D gene: -; J gene: TRBJ1-1; CDR3 protein: CAWSEGQAPEAFF
V gene: TRBV12-3/TRBV12-4; D gene: TRBD2; J gene: TRBJ2-1; CDR3 protein: CASSLSGRAKNEQFF
V gene: TRBV20-1; D gene: TRBD1; J gene: TRBJ2-3; CDR3 protein: CSARGGTASGTDTQYF
V gene: TRBV21-1; D gene: -; J gene: TRBJ1-1; CDR3 protein: CALIIGVPWTTEAFF
V gene: TRBV12-3/TRBV12-4; D gene: -; J gene: TRBJ1-1; CDR3 protein: CASSLVRQAGDTEAFF
V gene: TRBV7-8; D gene: TRBD1; J gene: TRBJ2-5; CDR3 protein: CASSVRTGSGETQYF
V gene: TRBV30; D gene: TRBD1; J gene: TRBJ1-2; CDR3 protein: CAWSPGGVGYGYTF
V gene: TRBV12-3/TRBV12-4; D gene: -; J gene: TRBJ2-7; CDR3 protein: CASSSDPNTQYEQYF
V gene: TRBV7-3; D gene: -; J gene: TRBJ1-1; CDR3 protein: CASSLTVGRDEAFF
V gene: TRBV7-9; D gene: -; J gene: TRBJ2-3; CDR3 protein: CASSLQVSTDTQYF
V gene: TRBV20-1; D gene: TRBD2; J gene: TRBJ2-1; CDR3 protein: CSAMVASGISYNEQFF
V gene: TRBV4-3; D gene: TRBD2; J gene: TRBJ2-3; CDR3 protein: CASSQVVPSGRAADTQYF
V gene: TRBV9; D gene: TRBD2; J gene: TRBJ2-5; CDR3 protein: CASSVGTTGGPLETQYF
V gene: TRBV5-1; D gene: -; J gene: TRBJ1-4; CDR3 protein: CASRVEQSNEKLFF
V gene: TRBV3-1; D gene: TRBD2; J gene: TRBJ2-2; CDR3 protein: CASSQGSGGNTGELFF
V gene: TRBV12-3/TRBV12-4; D gene: TRBD1; J gene: TRBJ2-7; CDR3 protein: CASSLQGAHSYEQYF
V gene: TRBV29-1; D gene: -; J gene: TRBJ1-1; CDR3 protein: CSVDAREGTEAFF
V gene: TRBV19; D gene: -; J gene: TRBJ2-1; CDR3 protein: CASSIVNNEQFF
V gene: TRBV5-1; D gene: -; J gene: TRBJ2-1; CDR3 protein: CASTVAGSSYNEQFF
V gene: TRBV10-3; D gene: TRBD1; J gene: TRBJ2-5; CDR3 protein: CAISEGTGVQETQYF
V gene: TRBV5-1; D gene: -; J gene: TRBJ2-1; CDR3 protein: CASSLGRDEQFF
V gene: TRBV7-9; D gene: -; J gene: TRBJ2-3; CDR3 protein: CASSFSTTTDTQYF
V gene: TRBV6-2/TRBV6-3; D gene: -; J gene: TRBJ2-3; CDR3 protein: CASSSIGFSTDTQYF
V gene: TRBV15; D gene: -; J gene: TRBJ2-5; CDR3 protein: CATSKDRFQETQYF
V gene: TRBV10-2; D gene: -; J gene: TRBJ2-5; CDR3 protein: CASSEWAQETQYF
V gene: TRBV7-6; D gene: -; J gene: TRBJ2-5; CDR3 protein: CASSLGARRETQYF
V gene: TRBV5-1; D gene: -; J gene: TRBJ2-3; CDR3 protein: CASSPPAKGLTDTQYF
V gene: TRBV19; D gene: -; J gene: TRBJ2-2; CDR3 protein: CASSTHTGELFF
V gene: TRBV7-3; D gene: TRBD2; J gene: TRBJ2-5; CDR3 protein: CASSSRGLAGGKETQYF
V gene: TRBV19; D gene: -; J gene: TRBJ1-4; CDR3 protein: CASTAGGEKLFF
V gene: TRBV20-1; D gene: TRBD1; J gene: TRBJ2-5; CDR3 protein: CSTLGGARETQYF
V gene: TRBV4-1; D gene: TRBD1; J gene: TRBJ2-2; CDR3 protein: CASSQLGQGAGELFF
V gene: TRBV2; D gene: -; J gene: TRBJ2-1; CDR3 protein: CASTEGRSSYNEQFF
V gene: TRBV6-6; D gene: -; J gene: TRBJ2-3; CDR3 protein: CASNVGGLGTDTQYF
V gene: TRBV12-3/TRBV12-4; D gene: -; J gene: TRBJ1-2; CDR3 protein: CASSGINYGYTF
V gene: TRBV29-1; D gene: -; J gene: TRBJ1-1; CDR3 protein: CSVQDTEAFF
V gene: TRBV11-2; D gene: -; J gene: TRBJ1-2; CDR3 protein: CASSLTDGDYGYTF
V gene: TRBV6-5; D gene: -; J gene: TRBJ1-2; CDR3 protein: CASRRGRTVIGGYTF
V gene: TRBV5-6; D gene: -; J gene: TRBJ1-6; CDR3 protein: CASSLVGGLESPLHF
V gene: TRBV29-1; D gene: TRBD2; J gene: TRBJ2-3; CDR3 protein: CSVEAGDWYTDTQYF
V gene: TRBV27; D gene: -; J gene: TRBJ2-7; CDR3 protein: CASSYRDLSSYEQYF
V gene: TRBV2; D gene: TRBD1; J gene: TRBJ2-7; CDR3 protein: CASGRGFGTGAYEQYF
V gene: TRBV5-5; D gene: TRBD1; J gene: TRBJ2-3; CDR3 protein: CASSLGRGLDTQYF
V gene: TRBV15; D gene: TRBD1; J gene: TRBJ1-5; CDR3 protein: CASSIFNRDRGYKGSNQPQHF
V gene: TRBV15; D gene: TRBD2; J gene: TRBJ2-1; CDR3 protein: CATSRGRTAGENEQFF
V gene: TRBV4-1; D gene: -; J gene: TRBJ2-7; CDR3 protein: CASSIASGSSSYEQYF
V gene: TRBV12-3/TRBV12-4; D gene: -; J gene: TRBJ2-1; CDR3 protein: CASLQASRGYEQFF
V gene: TRBV9; D gene: -; J gene: TRBJ2-3; CDR3 protein: CASSTRQATDTQYF
V gene: TRBV5-1; D gene: -; J gene: TRBJ1-2; CDR3 protein: CASSLGQNLYGYTF
V gene: TRBV20-1; D gene: TRBD1; J gene: TRBJ1-4; CDR3 protein: CSSPDRIVLRGCNEKLFF
V gene: TRBV7-2; D gene: TRBD1; J gene: TRBJ1-1; CDR3 protein: CASSQTGGIEAFF
V gene: TRBV6-1; D gene: -; J gene: TRBJ1-2; CDR3 protein: CASSETAYYGYTF
V gene: TRBV5-1; D gene: TRBD1; J gene: TRBJ2-2; CDR3 protein: CASTGQGPNTGELFF
V gene: TRBV2; D gene: TRBD1; J gene: TRBJ2-7; CDR3 protein: CASSDRGQGTYEQYF